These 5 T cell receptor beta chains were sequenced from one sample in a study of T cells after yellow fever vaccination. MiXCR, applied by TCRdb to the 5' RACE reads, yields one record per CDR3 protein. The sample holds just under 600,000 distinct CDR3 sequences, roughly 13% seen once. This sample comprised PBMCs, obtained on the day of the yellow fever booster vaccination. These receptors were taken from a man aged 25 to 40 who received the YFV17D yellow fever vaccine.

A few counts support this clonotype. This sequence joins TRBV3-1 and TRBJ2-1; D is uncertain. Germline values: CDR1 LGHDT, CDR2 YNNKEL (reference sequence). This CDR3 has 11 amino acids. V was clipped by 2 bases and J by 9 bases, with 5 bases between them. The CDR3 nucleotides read TGTGCCAGCAGCCAACCGGGTGAGCAGTTCTTC. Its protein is CASSQPGEQFF.

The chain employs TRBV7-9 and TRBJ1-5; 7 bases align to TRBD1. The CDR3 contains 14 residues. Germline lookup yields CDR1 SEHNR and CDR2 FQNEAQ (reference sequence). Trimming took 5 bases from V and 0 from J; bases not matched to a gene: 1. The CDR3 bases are TGTGCCAGCAGCGGGACAGTTAGCAATCAGCCCCAGCATTTT. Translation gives CASSGTVSNQPQHF.

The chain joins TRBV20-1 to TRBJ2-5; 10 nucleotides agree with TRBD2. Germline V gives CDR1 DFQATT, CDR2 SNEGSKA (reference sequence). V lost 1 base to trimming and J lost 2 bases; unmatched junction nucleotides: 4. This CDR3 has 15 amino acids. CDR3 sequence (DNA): TGCAGTGCTAGAGCAAGACTAGCGGGTCAAGAGACCCAGTACTTC. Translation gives CSARARLAGQETQYF.

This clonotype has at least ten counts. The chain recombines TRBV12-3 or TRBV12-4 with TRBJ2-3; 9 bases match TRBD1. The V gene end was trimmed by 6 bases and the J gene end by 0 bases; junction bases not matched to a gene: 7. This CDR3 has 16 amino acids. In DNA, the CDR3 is TGTGCCAGCAGCCCCACGACAGGGGGAAGCACAGATACGCAGTATTTT. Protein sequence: CASSPTTGGSTDTQYF.

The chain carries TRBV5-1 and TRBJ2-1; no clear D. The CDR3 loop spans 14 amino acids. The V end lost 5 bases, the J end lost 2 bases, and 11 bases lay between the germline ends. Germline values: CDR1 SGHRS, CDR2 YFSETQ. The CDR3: CASSFDLPYNEQFF. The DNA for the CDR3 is TGCGCCAGCAGTTTTGACCTTCCCTACAATGAGCAGTTCTTC.